These 10 T cell receptor beta chains share one sample of origin, sequenced in a study of shared clonotypes between healthy human individuals. Data came from immunoSEQ multiplex PCR; TCRdb stores just in-frame clones and leaves some out. The sample has 1,400,000 or so clones, approximately 98.5% seen once. Material for sequencing was naive CD4+ T cells sorted from blood. The subset was: CD45RA+ positively selected. All receptors derive from a man aged 30 to 45 in good health.

The chain is built from TRBV6-1 and TRBJ2-2; D call uncertain. In germline, CDR1 is MNHNS, CDR2 SASEGT. This CDR3 comprises 14 residues. V was clipped by 7 bases and J by 3 bases, with 12 bases between them. CDR3 loop: CASKYLPDTGELFF. In DNA, the CDR3 is TGTGCCAGCAAATATCTCCCAGACACCGGGGAGCTGTTTTTT.

The CDR3 reads CASSEAGNQETQYF. In DNA form, the CDR3 reads TGTGCCAGCAGTGAGGCAGGAAACCAAGAGACCCAGTACTTC. This chain joins TRBV2 and TRBJ2-5; no clear D gene. CDR3 size: 14 residues. The V and J ends lost 3 bases and 0 bases respectively, with 8 bases between them. Germline lookup yields CDR1 SNHLY and CDR2 FYNNEI.

The CDR3 region has the DNA TGTGCCACCAAAGGTAGGAGCGTGAGCTCCTACAATGAGCAGTTCTTC. It encodes CATKGRSVSSYNEQFF. The chain has TRBV15 and TRBJ2-1; D is unresolved. The germline V gene has CDR1 LNHNV and CDR2 YYDKDF (reference sequence). The CDR3 covers 16 residues. The ends were cut back, 7 bases at V and 0 bases at J, with 16 bases in the middle.

V gene TRBV7-8 combines with J gene TRBJ1-5; no definite D call. Trimming left V 0 bases short and J 1 base short, with 13 bases between. Germline assignment: CDR1 SGHVS and CDR2 FQNEAQ. The length of the CDR3 is 17 residues. CDR3 DNA sequence: TGTGCCAGCAGCTTAGCGTATAACCCGGACAGCAATCAGCCCCAGCATTTT. Translated, it gives CASSLAYNPDSNQPQHF.

The table lists this clone with a count of one. This chain uses TRBV2 with TRBJ2-1; D is ambiguous. V gave up 6 bases and J gave up 0 bases, with 12 bases separating them. This CDR3 is 15 amino acids long. In germline, CDR1 is SNHLY, CDR2 FYNNEI. The CDR3 is CASRKSTSSYNEQFF. The CDR3 DNA sequence: TGTGCCAGCAGAAAAAGCACCTCCTCCTACAATGAGCAGTTCTTC.

This chain connects TRBV5-1 to TRBJ2-2, with 7 bases matching TRBD2. This CDR3 is 16 amino acids long. V lost 7 bases to trimming and J lost 3 bases; unmatched junction nucleotides: 12. Germline V gene sequence: CDR1 SGHRS, CDR2 YFSETQ. CDR3 bases: TGCGCCAGCGCCGTATCAGGAGCGGGACACACCGGGGAGCTGTTTTTT. Its translation is CASAVSGAGHTGELFF.

The CDR3 DNA is TGTGCCAGCACTGCCTTCCAGCGGGAGTACAATGAGCAGTTCTTC. Its translation: CASTAFQREYNEQFF. This chain joins TRBV6-1 and TRBJ2-1; the match to TRBD2 covers 8 bases. The V gene's germline CDR1 is MNHNS and CDR2 SASEGT. V shed 7 bases, J shed 4 bases, and the junction held 9 bases outside the gene matches. CDR3 length equals 15 residues.

The chain joins TRBV29-1 to TRBJ1-5; D uncertain. CDR3 length equals 15 residues. Germline values: CDR1 SQVTM, CDR2 ANQGSEA. With 4 bases removed from V and 4 bases from J, the gap between germline ends came to 17 bases. The CDR3 loop reads CSVGLGDGLNQPQHF. The CDR3 nucleotides read TGCAGCGTTGGGTTGGGCGACGGTTTGAATCAGCCCCAGCATTTT.

The V gene is TRBV2, the J gene TRBJ2-1; D perhaps matches TRBD2 (5 bases). The CDR3 covers 11 residues. Germline V gives CDR1 SNHLY, CDR2 FYNNEI. The V gene lost 7 bases and the J gene lost 5 bases, with 6 bases spanning the gap. CDR3 protein: CASNGDNEQFF. The CDR3 nucleotides are TGTGCCAGCAACGGGGACAATGAGCAGTTCTTC.

The gene calls are TRBV30 and TRBJ2-3, with TRBD2 matching 10 bases. Trimming at V came to 2 bases and at J to 2 bases, leaving 10 bases not matched to a gene. There are 17 residues in the CDR3. Germline-derived CDR1 and CDR2 are GTSNPN and SVGIG (reference sequence). CDR3 residues: CAWSSTRTSGVTDTQYF. The CDR3 coding sequence is TGTGCCTGGAGTTCTACCAGGACTAGCGGCGTCACAGATACGCAGTATTTT.